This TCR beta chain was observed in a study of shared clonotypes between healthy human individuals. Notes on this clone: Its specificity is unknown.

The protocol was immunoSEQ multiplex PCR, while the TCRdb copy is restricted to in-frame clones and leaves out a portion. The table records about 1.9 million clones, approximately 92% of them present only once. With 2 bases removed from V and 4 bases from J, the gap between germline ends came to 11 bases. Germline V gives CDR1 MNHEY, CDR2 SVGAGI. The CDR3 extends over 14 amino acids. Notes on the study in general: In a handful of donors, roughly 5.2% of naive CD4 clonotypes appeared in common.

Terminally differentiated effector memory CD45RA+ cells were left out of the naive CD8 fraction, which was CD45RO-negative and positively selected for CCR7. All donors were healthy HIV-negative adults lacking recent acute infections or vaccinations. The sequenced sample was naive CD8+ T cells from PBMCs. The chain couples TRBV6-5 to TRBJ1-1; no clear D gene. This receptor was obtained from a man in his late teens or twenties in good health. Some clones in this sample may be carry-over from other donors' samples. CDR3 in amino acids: CASSYRGTATEAFF. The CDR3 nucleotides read TGTGCCAGCAGTTACCGAGGAACGGCCACTGAAGCTTTCTTT.